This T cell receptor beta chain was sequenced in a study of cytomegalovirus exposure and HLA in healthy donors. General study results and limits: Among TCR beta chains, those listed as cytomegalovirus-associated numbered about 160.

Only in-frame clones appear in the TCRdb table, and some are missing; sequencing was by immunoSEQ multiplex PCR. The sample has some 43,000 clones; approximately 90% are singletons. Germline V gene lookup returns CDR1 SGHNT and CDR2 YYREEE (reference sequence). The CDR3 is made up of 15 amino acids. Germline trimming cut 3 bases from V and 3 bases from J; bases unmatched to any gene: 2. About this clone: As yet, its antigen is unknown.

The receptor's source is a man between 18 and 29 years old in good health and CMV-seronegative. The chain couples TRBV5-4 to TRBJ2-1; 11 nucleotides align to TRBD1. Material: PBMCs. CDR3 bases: TGTGCCAGCAGCTCCGGGACAGGGGGCTACAATGAGCAGTTCTTC. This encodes CASSSGTGGYNEQFF. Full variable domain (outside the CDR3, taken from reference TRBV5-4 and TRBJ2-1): ETGVTQSPTHLIKTRGQQVTLRCSSQSGHNTVSWYQQALGQGPQFIFQYYREEENGRGNFPPRFSGLQFPNYSSELNVNALELDDSALYLCASSSGTGGYNEQFFGPGTRLTVL.